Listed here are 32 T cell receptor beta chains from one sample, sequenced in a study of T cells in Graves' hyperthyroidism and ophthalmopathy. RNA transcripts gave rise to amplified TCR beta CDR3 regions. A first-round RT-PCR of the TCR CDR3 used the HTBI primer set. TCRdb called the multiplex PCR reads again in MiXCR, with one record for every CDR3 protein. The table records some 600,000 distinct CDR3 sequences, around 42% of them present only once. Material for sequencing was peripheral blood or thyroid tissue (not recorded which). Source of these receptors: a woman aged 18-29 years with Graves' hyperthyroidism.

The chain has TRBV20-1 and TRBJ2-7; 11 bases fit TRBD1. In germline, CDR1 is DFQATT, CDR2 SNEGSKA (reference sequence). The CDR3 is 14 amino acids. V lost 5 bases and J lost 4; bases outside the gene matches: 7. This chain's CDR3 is CSASYRDRGYEQYF. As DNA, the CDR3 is TGCAGTGCTTCTTATCGGGACAGGGGGTACGAGCAGTACTTC.

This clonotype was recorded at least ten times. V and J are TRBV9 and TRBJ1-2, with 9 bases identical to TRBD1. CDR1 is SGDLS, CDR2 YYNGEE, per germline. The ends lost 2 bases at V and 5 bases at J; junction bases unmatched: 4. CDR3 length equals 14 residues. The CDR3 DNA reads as TGTGCCAGCAGCGTCGGGACAGGGACGTATGGCTACACCTTC. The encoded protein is CASSVGTGTYGYTF.

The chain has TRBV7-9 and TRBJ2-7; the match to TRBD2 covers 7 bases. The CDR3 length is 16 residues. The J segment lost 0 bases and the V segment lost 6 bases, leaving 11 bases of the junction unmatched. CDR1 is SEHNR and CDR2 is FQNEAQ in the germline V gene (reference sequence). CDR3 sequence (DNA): TGTGCCAGCAGAGACCTGAGCGGGGCGAGCTCCTACGAGCAGTACTTC. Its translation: CASRDLSGASSYEQYF.

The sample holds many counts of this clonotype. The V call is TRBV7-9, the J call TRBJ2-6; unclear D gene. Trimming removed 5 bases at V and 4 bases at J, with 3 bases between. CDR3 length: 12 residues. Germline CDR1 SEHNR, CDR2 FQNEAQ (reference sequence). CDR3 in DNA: TGTGCCAGCAGCACAGGGGCCAACGTCCTGACTTTC. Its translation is CASSTGANVLTF.

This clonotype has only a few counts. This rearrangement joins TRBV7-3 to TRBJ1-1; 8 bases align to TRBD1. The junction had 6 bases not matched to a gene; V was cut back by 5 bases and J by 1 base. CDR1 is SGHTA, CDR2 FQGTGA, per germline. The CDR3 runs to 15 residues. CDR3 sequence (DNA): TGTGCCAGCAGCCGGACAGGGCCAACGAACACTGAAGCTTTCTTT. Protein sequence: CASSRTGPTNTEAFF.

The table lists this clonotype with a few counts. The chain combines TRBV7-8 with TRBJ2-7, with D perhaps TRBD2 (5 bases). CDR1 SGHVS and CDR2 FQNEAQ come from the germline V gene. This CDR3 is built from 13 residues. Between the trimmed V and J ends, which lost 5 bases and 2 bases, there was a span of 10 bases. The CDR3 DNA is TGTGCCAGCAGCAACCCGGGAACCTACGAGCAGTACTTC. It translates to CASSNPGTYEQYF.

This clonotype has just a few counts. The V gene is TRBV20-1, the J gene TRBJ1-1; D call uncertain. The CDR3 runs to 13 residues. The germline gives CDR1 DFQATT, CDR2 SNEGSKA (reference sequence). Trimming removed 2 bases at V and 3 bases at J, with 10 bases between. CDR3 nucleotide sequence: TGCAGTGCTAGATTATATGGGGACACTGAAGCTTTCTTT. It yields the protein CSARLYGDTEAFF.

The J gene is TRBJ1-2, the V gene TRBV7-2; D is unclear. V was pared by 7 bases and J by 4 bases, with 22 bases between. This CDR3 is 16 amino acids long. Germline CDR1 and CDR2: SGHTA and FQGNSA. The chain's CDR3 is CASTRPGSTDRYGYTF. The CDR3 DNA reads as TGTGCCAGCACCCGCCCGGGGTCAACAGACCGCTATGGCTACACCTTC.

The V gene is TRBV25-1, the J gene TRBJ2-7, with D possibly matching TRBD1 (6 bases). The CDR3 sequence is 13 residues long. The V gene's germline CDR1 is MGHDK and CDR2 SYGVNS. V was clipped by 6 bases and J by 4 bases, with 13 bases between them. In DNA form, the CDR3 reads TGTGCCAGCAGAGAGGGGGTTGGATACGAGCAGTACTTC. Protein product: CASREGVGYEQYF.

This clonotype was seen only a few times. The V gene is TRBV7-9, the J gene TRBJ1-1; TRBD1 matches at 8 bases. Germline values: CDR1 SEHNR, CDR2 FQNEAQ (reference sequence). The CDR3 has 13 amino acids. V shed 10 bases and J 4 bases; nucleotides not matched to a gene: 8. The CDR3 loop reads CATRGQDPTEAFF. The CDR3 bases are TGTGCCACCAGGGGACAGGATCCCACTGAAGCTTTCTTT.

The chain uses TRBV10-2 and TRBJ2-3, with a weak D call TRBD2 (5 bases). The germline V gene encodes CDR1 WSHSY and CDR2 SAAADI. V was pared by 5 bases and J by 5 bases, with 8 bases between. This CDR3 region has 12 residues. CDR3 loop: CASSTGIDTQYF. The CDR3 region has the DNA TGCGCCAGCAGTACGGGGATAGATACGCAGTATTTT.

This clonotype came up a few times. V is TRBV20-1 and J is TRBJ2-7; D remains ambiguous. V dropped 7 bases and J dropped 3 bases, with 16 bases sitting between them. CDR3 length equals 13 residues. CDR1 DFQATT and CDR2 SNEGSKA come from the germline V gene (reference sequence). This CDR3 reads CSVHDPVDYEQYF. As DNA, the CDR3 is TGCAGTGTTCATGACCCTGTGGACTACGAGCAGTACTTC.

The DNA of the CDR3 is TGCAGTGGGCGGGACAGGGAGTGGGCCAAAAACATTCAGTACTTC. Amino acids: CSGRDREWAKNIQYF. This chain uses TRBV20-1 with TRBJ2-4; 9 bases are a match to TRBD1. Germline-derived CDR1 and CDR2 are DFQATT and SNEGSKA (reference sequence). This CDR3 region has 15 residues. With 7 bases clipped from V and 1 base from J, the junction kept 8 bases outside the gene matches.

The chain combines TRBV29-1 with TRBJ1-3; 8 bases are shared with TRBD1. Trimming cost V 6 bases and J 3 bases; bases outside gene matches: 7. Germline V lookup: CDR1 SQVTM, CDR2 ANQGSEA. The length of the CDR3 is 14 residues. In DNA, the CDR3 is TGCAGCGTAGAGTTACAGGGGGATGGAAACACCATATATTTT. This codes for CSVELQGDGNTIYF.

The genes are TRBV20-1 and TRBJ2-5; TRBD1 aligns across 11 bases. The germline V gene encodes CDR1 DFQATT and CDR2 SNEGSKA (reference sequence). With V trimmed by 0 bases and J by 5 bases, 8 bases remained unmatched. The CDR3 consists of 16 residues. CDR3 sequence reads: CSAREGRTGGWETQYF. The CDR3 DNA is TGCAGTGCTAGAGAGGGAAGGACAGGGGGCTGGGAGACCCAGTACTTC.

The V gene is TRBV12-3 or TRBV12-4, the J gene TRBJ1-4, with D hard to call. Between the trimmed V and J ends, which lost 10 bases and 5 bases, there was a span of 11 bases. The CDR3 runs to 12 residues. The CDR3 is CATQTRNEKLFF. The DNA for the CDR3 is TGTGCCACCCAGACAAGAAATGAAAAACTGTTTTTT.

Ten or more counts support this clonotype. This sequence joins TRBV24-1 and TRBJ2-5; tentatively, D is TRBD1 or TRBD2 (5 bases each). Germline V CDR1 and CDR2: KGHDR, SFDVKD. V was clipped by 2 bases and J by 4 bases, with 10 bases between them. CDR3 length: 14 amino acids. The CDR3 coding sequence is TGTGCCACCAGTGATTCAGGGAGACGAGAGACCCAGTACTTC. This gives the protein CATSDSGRRETQYF.

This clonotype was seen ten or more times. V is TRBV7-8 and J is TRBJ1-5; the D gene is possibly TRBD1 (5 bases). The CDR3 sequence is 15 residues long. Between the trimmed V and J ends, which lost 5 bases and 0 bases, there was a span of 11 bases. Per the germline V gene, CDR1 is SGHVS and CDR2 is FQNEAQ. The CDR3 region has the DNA TGTGCCAGCAGCAGACACAGGTTTAGCAATCAGCCCCAGCATTTT. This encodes CASSRHRFSNQPQHF.

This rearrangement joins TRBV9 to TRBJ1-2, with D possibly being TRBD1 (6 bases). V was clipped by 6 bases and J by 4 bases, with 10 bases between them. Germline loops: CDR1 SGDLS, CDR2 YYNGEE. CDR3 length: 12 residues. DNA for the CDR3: TGTGCCAGCACAGGGGCGGGCTATGGCTACACCTTC. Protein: CASTGAGYGYTF.

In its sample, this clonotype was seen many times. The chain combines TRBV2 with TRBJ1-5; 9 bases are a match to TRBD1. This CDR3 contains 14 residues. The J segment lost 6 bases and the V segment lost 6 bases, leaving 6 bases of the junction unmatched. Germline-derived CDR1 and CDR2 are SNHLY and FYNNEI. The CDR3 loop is CASREMDRGQPQHF. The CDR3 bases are TGTGCCAGCAGGGAAATGGACAGGGGTCAGCCCCAGCATTTT.

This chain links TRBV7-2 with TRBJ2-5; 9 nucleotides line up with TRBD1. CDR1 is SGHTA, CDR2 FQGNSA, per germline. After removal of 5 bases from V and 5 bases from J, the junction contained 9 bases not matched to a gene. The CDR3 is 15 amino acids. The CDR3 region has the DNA TGTGCCAGCAGCAAGGGACAGGGATTCTGGGAGACCCAGTACTTC. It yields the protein CASSKGQGFWETQYF. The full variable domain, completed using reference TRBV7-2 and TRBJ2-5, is GAGVSQSPSNKVTEKGKDVELRCDPISGHTALYWYRQSLGQGLEFLIYFQGNSAPDKSGLPSDRFSAERTGGSVSTLTIQRTQQEDSAVYLCASSKGQGFWETQYFGPGTRLLVL.

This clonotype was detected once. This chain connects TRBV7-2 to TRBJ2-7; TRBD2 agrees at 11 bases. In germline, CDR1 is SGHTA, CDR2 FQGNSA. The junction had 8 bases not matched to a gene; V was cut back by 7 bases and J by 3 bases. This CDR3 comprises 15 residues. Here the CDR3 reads CASTPLTSGNYEQYF. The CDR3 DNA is TGTGCCAGCACCCCCCTGACTAGCGGGAACTACGAGCAGTACTTC.

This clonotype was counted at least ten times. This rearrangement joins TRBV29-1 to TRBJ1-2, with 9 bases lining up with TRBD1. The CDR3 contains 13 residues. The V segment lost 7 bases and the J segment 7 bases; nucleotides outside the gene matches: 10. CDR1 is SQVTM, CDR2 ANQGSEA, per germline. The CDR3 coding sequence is TGCAGCGGGAAGGGACAGGGCTTCCTTGGCTACACCTTC. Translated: CSGKGQGFLGYTF.

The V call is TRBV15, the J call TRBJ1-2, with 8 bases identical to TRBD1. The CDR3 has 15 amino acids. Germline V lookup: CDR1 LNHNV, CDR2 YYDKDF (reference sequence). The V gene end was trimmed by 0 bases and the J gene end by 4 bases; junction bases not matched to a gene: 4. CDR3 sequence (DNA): TGTGCCACCAGCAGAGATAGAACAGGGGGCTATGGCTACACCTTC. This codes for CATSRDRTGGYGYTF.

Here the CDR3 reads CASSFIAAGGPYEQYF. CDR3 nucleotide sequence: TGTGCCAGCAGCTTCATAGCGGCGGGAGGGCCCTACGAGCAGTACTTC. The chain carries TRBV11-2 and TRBJ2-7; 9 nucleotides line up with TRBD2. The ends lost 3 bases at V and 2 bases at J; junction bases unmatched: 8. Germline V lookup: CDR1 SGHAT, CDR2 FQNNGV. The CDR3 is made up of 16 amino acids.

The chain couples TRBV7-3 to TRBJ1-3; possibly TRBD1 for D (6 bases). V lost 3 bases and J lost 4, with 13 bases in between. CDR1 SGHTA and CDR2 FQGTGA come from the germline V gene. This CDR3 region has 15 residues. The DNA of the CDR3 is TGTGCCAGCAGCTTGTCTGGGGGGCTCGGAAACACCATATATTTT. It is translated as CASSLSGGLGNTIYF.

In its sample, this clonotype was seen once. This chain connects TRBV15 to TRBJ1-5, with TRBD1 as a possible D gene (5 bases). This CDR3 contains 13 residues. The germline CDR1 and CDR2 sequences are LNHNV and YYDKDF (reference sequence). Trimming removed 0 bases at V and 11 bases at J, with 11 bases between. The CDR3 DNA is TGTGCCACCAGCAGAGACAGGGAGGAGACCCAGCATTTT. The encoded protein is CATSRDREETQHF.

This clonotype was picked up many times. The CDR3 here is CSVERTTQETQYF. DNA of the CDR3: TGCAGCGTTGAAAGGACTACTCAAGAGACCCAGTACTTC. The gene calls are TRBV29-1 and TRBJ2-5; tentative D call: TRBD2 (6 bases). Trimming pared 2 bases from V and 2 bases from J, leaving 9 bases between. The CDR3 spans 13 residues. Germline V gene sequence: CDR1 SQVTM, CDR2 ANQGSEA.

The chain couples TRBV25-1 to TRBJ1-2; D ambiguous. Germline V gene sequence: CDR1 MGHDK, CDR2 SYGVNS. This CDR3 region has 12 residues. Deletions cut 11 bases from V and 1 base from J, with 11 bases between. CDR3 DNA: TGTGCCTGGAGGGTCGGTAACTATGGCTACACCTTC. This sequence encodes CAWRVGNYGYTF.

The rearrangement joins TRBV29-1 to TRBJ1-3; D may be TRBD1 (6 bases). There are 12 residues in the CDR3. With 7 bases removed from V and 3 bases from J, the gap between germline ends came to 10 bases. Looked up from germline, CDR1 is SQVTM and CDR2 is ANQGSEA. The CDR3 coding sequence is TGCAGCGCCCGGACAGTTGGAAACACCATATATTTT. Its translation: CSARTVGNTIYF.

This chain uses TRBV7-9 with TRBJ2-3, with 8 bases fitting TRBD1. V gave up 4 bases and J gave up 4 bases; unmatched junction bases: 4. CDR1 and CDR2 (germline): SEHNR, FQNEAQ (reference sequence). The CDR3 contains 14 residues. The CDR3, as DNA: TGTGCCAGCAGCTCCGCAGGGGGCGCAGATACGCAGTATTTT. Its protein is CASSSAGGADTQYF. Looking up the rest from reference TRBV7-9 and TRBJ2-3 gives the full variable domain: DTGVSQNPRHKITKRGQNVTFRCDPISEHNRLYWYRQTLGQGPEFLTYFQNEAQLEKSRLLSDRFSAERPKGSFSTLEIQRTEQGDSAMYLCASSSAGGADTQYFGPGTRLTVL.

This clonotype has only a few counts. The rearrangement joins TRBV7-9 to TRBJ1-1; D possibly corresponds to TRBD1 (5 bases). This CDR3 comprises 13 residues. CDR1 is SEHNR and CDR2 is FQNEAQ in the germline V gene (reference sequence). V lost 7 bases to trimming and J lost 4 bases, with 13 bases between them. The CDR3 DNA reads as TGTGCCAGCAACCCTCCGGGGGGCACTGAAGCTTTCTTT. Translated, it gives CASNPPGGTEAFF.